This TCR beta chain was identified during a study of T cell changes during pregnancy in multiple sclerosis. Measured with immunoSEQ multiplex PCR; TCRdb has only the in-frame clones, and not every one. The sample lists roughly 36,000 clones, around 90% seen once, with around 4.5% in the top ten. V gave up 3 bases and J gave up 0 bases; unmatched junction bases: 7. The CDR3 sequence is 16 residues long. Germline values: CDR1 SGDLS, CDR2 YYNGEE. The source material was peripheral blood, sampled in the second trimester of pregnancy. The origin of this receptor is a female donor in good health, enrolled as a control in a pregnancy study. V and J are TRBV9 and TRBJ2-3, with 7 bases fitting TRBD2. The CDR3: CASSGFAGASTDTQYF. In DNA, the CDR3 is TGTGCCAGCAGCGGTTTTGCGGGAGCAAGCACAGATACGCAGTATTTT.